Listed below are T cell receptor beta chains from one sample, sequenced in a study of CD8 T cells in Susac syndrome. TCRdb fed the immunoSEQ multiplex PCR reads into MiXCR, producing one record per CDR3 protein. The table has about 210,000 distinct CDR3 sequences, roughly 96% seen once. The source material was CD4+ T cells from PBMCs. These receptor sequences come from a human donor with multiple sclerosis. The CDR3 runs from the conserved cysteine through the conserved F or W. A D gene is named only where the DNA matches it firmly. The size of a clone is reported for some rows only, either as once, few or many, or as a class for expanded clones.

abundance,v_gene,d_gene,j_gene,CDR3aa,CDR3nt
.,TRBV3-1,.,TRBJ2-1,CASSRGEWGPEEQFF,TGTGCCAGCAGCCGCGGGGAGTGGGGGCCGGAGGAGCAGTTCTTC
.,TRBV11-1,.,TRBJ2-1,CASSFSRPGLEQFF,TGTGCCAGCAGCTTTTCCAGGCCGGGATTAGAGCAGTTCTTC
.,TRBV24-1,.,TRBJ2-1,CAIQPDSYNEQFF,TGTGCCATCCAACCGGACAGCTACAATGAGCAGTTCTTC
.,TRBV29-1,TRBD2,TRBJ2-7,CSVAIPSGSLYEQYF,TGCAGCGTTGCTATTCCTAGCGGGAGTCTCTACGAGCAGTACTTC
.,TRBV28,TRBD2,TRBJ2-7,CASSYIYSGSSYEQYF,TGTGCCAGCAGTTATATCTATAGCGGGAGCTCCTACGAGCAGTACTTC
once,TRBV6-1,.,TRBJ1-5,CASSEGGQPQHF,TGTGCCAGCAGTGAGGGCGGACAGCCCCAGCATTTT
.,TRBV24-1,.,TRBJ2-1,CATSDSLRGVGSINEQFF,TGTGCCACCAGTGATTCCCTTCGTGGGGTGGGATCAATTAATGAGCAGTTCTTC
.,TRBV7-9,TRBD1,TRBJ1-2,CASSLAGTVYGYTF,TGTGCCAGCAGCTTAGCCGGGACAGTCTATGGCTACACCTTC
.,TRBV12-3/TRBV12-4,.,TRBJ2-2,CASSPEGAGELFF,TGTGCCAGCAGCCCAGAGGGAGCCGGGGAGCTGTTTTTT
.,TRBV12-3/TRBV12-4,.,TRBJ2-6,CASSRITGANVLTF,TGTGCCAGCAGCCGGATTACTGGGGCCAACGTCCTGACTTTC
once,TRBV9,TRBD1,TRBJ2-2,CASSVGGQGYTGELFF,TGTGCCAGCAGCGTAGGGGGACAGGGCTACACCGGGGAGCTGTTTTTT
.,TRBV12-3/TRBV12-4,TRBD1,TRBJ2-3,CASRNWTGLTDTQYF,TGTGCCAGCAGAAATTGGACAGGCCTCACAGATACGCAGTATTTT
.,TRBV6-2/TRBV6-3,.,TRBJ2-7,CASSPLGQLSYEQYF,TGTGCCAGCAGTCCCCTCGGACAGCTTTCCTACGAGCAGTACTTC
.,TRBV7-2,.,TRBJ2-7,CASSLQSFYEQYF,TGTGCCAGCAGCTTACAGAGCTTCTACGAGCAGTACTTC
.,TRBV20-1,.,TRBJ1-2,CSADRGPRNYGYTF,TGCAGTGCTGACCGGGGGCCCCGGAACTATGGCTACACCTTC
.,TRBV3-1,TRBD2,TRBJ2-7,CASSQGLAVQYF,TGTGCCAGCAGCCAAGGTCTAGCGGTGCAGTACTTC
.,TRBV11-1,.,TRBJ2-1,CASSLKFDVSSYNEQFF,TGTGCCAGCAGCTTAAAGTTTGACGTTAGCTCCTACAATGAGCAGTTCTTC
few,TRBV27,.,TRBJ2-5,CASSLIGAETQYF,TGTGCCAGCAGTTTAATTGGCGCGGAGACCCAGTACTTC
.,TRBV3-1,.,TRBJ2-7,CASSQVRQPYEQYF,TGTGCCAGCAGCCAAGTCCGACAGCCCTACGAGCAGTACTTC
.,TRBV29-1,.,TRBJ2-1,CSVDSYNEQFF,TGCAGCGTTGACAGCTACAATGAGCAGTTCTTC
.,TRBV29-1,TRBD1,TRBJ2-7,CSVQTTGVIDEQYF,TGCAGCGTTCAAACGACAGGGGTTATCGACGAGCAGTACTTC
.,TRBV20-1,.,TRBJ1-1,CSAEYSSTEAFF,TGCAGTGCCGAATACTCGAGCACTGAAGCTTTCTTT
.,TRBV20-1,.,TRBJ2-5,CSARPGRPEETQYF,TGCAGTGCTAGACCGGGTCGTCCTGAAGAGACCCAGTACTTC
once,TRBV12-3/TRBV12-4,.,TRBJ1-5,CASRYPGSNQPQHF,TGTGCCAGCCGCTACCCGGGTAGCAATCAGCCCCAGCATTTT
.,TRBV29-1,.,TRBJ1-1,CSVRSGTIAFF,TGCAGCGTTAGGAGCGGGACAATAGCTTTCTTT
.,TRBV3-1,TRBD1,TRBJ1-6,CASSLGDRGNSPLHF,TGTGCCAGCAGCCTAGGCGACAGGGGAAATTCACCCCTCCACTTT
.,TRBV20-1,.,TRBJ2-5,CSAAQMETQYF,TGCAGTGCTGCTCAGATGGAGACCCAGTACTTC
.,TRBV20-1,TRBD1,TRBJ1-2,CSASDRAYGYTF,TGCAGTGCTTCGGACAGGGCCTATGGCTACACCTTC
.,TRBV9,TRBD1,TRBJ1-3,CASSVGTGTSGNTIYF,TGTGCCAGCAGCGTCGGGACAGGGACCTCTGGAAACACCATATATTTT
.,TRBV6-5,.,TRBJ2-2,CASSYRSGPNTGELFF,TGTGCCAGCAGTTACCGCAGCGGTCCGAACACCGGGGAGCTGTTTTTT
.,TRBV18,.,TRBJ1-5,CASSPGNLNQPQHF,TGTGCCAGCTCACCAGGGAATCTCAATCAGCCCCAGCATTTT
.,TRBV10-3,TRBD2,TRBJ2-1,CAISESAGPINEQFF,TGTGCCATCAGTGAGTCAGCGGGACCCATTAATGAGCAGTTCTTC
.,TRBV7-3,.,TRBJ2-3,CASSPVGSTDTQYF,TGTGCCAGCAGTCCTGTGGGCAGCACAGATACGCAGTATTTT
.,TRBV29-1,TRBD2,TRBJ2-7,CSVGRRESYEQYF,TGCAGCGTTGGTCGGCGGGAGTCCTACGAGCAGTACTTC
.,TRBV28,.,TRBJ2-7,CASSLQWRTYEQYF,TGTGCCAGCAGCCTACAATGGCGGACCTACGAGCAGTACTTC
.,TRBV20-1,TRBD2,TRBJ2-7,CSVAGGGTYEQYF,TGCAGTGTCGCGGGAGGGGGGACCTACGAGCAGTACTTC
.,TRBV5-1,.,TRBJ1-1,CASTGNTEAFF,TGCGCCAGCACCGGGAACACTGAAGCTTTCTTT
.,TRBV6-6,TRBD1,TRBJ2-7,CAIGRGLTYEQYF,TGTGCCATAGGAAGGGGGCTAACCTACGAGCAGTACTTC
.,TRBV9,.,TRBJ1-5,CASSDGPNYQPQHF,TGTGCCAGCAGCGACGGGCCAAATTATCAGCCCCAGCATTTT
.,TRBV29-1,.,TRBJ2-5,CSNGVAGGTQYF,TGCAGCAACGGGGTTGCCGGTGGGACCCAGTACTTC
.,TRBV18,.,TRBJ2-3,CASSRRGSGTDTQYF,TGTGCCAGCTCACGTCGGGGATCCGGGACAGATACGCAGTATTTT
.,TRBV27,TRBD1,TRBJ1-2,CASSLGTGGTYGYTF,TGTGCCAGCAGTTTAGGGACAGGGGGTACCTATGGCTACACCTTC